These T cell receptor beta chains were read from a single sample in a study of T cells in localized non-small cell lung cancer. Assay: immunoSEQ multiplex PCR; the TCRdb copy retains only in-frame clones and omits some. This table has fewer than 100,000 clones, 87% appearing once. The sample was peripheral blood, taken before any cancer treatment. These receptors originate from a man aged 35 to 70 with stage I squamous cell lung carcinoma. Both conserved end residues are part of each CDR3.

>TRBJ1-1|TRBV19
CASSIFGETTEAFF
>TRBJ1-3|TRBV4-1
CASSHDQGQGRTRRHF
>TRBJ1-5|TRBV18
CASSPSGGDQPQHF
>TRBJ2-7|TRBV10-2
CASRGIQGYEQYF
>TRBJ1-1|TRBV5-1
CASSPMTGNTEAFF
>TRBJ1-3|TRBV5-8
CASSLRGIGNTIYF
>TRBJ1-5|TRBV19
CASSANNQPQHF
>TRBJ1-5|TRBV2
CASSGVGGYGQPQHF
>TRBJ2-7|TRBV7-6
CASSLQGVLSYEQYF
>TRBJ1-5|TRBV6-5
CASSYRSNQPQHF
>TRBJ1-2|TRBV27
CASRELGGNYGYTF
>TRBJ2-7|TRBV9
CASSVTGGAWEQYF
>TRBJ1-5|TRBV19
CASSPTDSGAQPQHF
>TRBJ2-1|TRBV5-1
CASSLGITYNEQFF
>TRBJ2-1|TRBV11-1
CASSQKLGGARNEQFF
>TRBJ1-1|TRBV30
CAWTWGTEAFF
>TRBJ1-1|TRBV25-1
CASNIGTVNTEAFF
>TRBJ1-2|TRBV2
CASRADRVDGYTF
>TRBJ2-5|TRBV19
CASIRALLRAQYF
>TRBJ2-4|TRBV5-6
CASSQGDIQYF
>TRBJ1-3|TRBV4-1
CASSQDPGRGDSGNTIYF
>TRBJ2-3|TRBV2
CASRVVQPQYF
>TRBJ2-5|TRBV11-2
CASSSTGTGASRTQYF
>TRBJ1-1|TRBV6-4
CASTSWGQGLRLNTEAFF
>TRBJ1-2|TRBV28
CASSLNRDVYGYTF
>TRBJ1-5|TRBV7-2
CASSRDPPGAYSNQPQHF
>TRBJ2-2|TRBV9
CASSGPGPSNTGELFF
>TRBJ1-6|TRBV28
CASSFPASGTGRSPLHF
>TRBJ1-2|TRBV5-1
CASSLGQTYGYTF
>TRBJ2-3|TRBV5-1
CASRMSPGGQTITDTQYF
>TRBJ2-1|TRBV19
CASSSSSGGPRTYNEQFF
>TRBJ2-2|TRBV5-4
CASSLPTSKSGELFF
>TRBJ2-7|TRBV5-4
CASSLALSYEQYF
>TRBJ2-7|TRBV5-6
CASSPGGQFYEQYF
>TRBJ2-7|TRBV7-8
CASSRDRDYEQYF
>TRBJ1-1|TRBV6-1
CASRSNRGRNTEAFF
>TRBJ2-3|TRBV20-1
CSEGNTQYF
>TRBJ2-1|TRBV7-2
CASSPLAGVYNEQFF
>TRBJ2-7|TRBV6-1
CASRGRGGSYEQYF
>TRBJ1-2|TRBV5-1
CASSLTQGNYGYTF
>TRBJ1-3|TRBV7-7
CASSLEAGNTIYF
>TRBJ1-5|TRBV2
CASSERSSNQPQHF
>TRBJ1-5|TRBV5-3
CARSYWRNQPQHF